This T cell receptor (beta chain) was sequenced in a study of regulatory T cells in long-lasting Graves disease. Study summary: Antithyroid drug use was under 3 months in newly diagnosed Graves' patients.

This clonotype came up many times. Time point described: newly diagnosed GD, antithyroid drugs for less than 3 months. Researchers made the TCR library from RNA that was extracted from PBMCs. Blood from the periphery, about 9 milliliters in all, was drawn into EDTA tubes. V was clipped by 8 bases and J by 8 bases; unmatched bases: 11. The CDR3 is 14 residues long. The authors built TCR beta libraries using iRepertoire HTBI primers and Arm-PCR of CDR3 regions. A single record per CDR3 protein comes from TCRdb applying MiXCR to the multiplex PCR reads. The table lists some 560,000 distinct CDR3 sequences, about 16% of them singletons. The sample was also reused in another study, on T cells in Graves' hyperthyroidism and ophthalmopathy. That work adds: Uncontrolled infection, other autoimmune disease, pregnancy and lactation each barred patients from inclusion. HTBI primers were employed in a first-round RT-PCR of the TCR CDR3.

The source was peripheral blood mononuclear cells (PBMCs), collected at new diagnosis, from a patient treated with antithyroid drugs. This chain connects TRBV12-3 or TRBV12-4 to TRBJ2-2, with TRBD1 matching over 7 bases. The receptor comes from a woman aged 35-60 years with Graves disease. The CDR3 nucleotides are TGTGCCAGCCATACCGGGACAGCGGTGGGGGAGCTGTTTTTT. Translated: CASHTGTAVGELFF.